This T cell receptor beta chain was sequenced during a study of regulatory and conventional T cells in RAG deficiency. TCRdb's copy holds only in-frame clones and misses some; the assay was immunoSEQ multiplex PCR. The sample lists about 6,100 clones; around 90% were seen once. Overall study findings and caveats: Patient subsets had shorter CDR3s; Omenn Treg-Tconv overlap exceeded 85%. Shannon entropy was markedly lower and Simpson indices higher in RAG-deficient patients than control T-cell subsets. Omenn syndrome and CID/AS patients had roughly 100-fold fewer unique Treg TCR beta sequences, versus about 10-fold elsewhere. Omenn CD25-high CD127-low cells may be activated cells, not true Tregs.

V lost 2 bases to trimming and J lost 0 bases, with 11 bases between them. Germline CDR1 is SEHNR and CDR2 is FQNEAQ (reference sequence). CDR3 length: 15 amino acids. This clone was found once. Its antigen is unidentified. The specimen sequenced was CD8+ T cells sorted from blood. The V and J genes are TRBV7-9 and TRBJ2-7; the D is unclear. The sequence came from a human donor with RAG deficiency presenting as severe combined immunodeficiency. CDR3 region: CASSLYPGISYEQYF. As DNA, the CDR3 is TGTGCCAGCAGCTTATATCCGGGTATCTCCTACGAGCAGTACTTC.